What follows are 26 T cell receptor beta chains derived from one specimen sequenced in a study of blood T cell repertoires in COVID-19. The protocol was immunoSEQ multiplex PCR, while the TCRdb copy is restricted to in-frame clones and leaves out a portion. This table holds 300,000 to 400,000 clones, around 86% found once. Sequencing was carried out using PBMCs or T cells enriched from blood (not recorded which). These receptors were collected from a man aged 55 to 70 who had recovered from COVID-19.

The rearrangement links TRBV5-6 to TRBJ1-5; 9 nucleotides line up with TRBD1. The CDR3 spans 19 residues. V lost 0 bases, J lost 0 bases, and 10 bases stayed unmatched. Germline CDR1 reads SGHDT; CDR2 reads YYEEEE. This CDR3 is CASSLAGGTGRFSNQPQHF. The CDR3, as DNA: TGTGCCAGCAGCTTGGCCGGCGGGACAGGGCGTTTTAGCAATCAGCCCCAGCATTTT.

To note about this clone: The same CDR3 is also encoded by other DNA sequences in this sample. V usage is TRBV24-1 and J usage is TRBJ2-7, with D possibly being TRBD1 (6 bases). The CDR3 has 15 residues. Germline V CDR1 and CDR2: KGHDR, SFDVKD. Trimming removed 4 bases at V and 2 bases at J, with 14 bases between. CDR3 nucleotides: TGTGCCACCAGTGACCCTCGGGACACTACCTACGAGCAGTACTTC. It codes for CATSDPRDTTYEQYF.

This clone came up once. The CDR3 protein is CASSSGQEETQYF. In DNA, the CDR3 is TGTGCCAGCAGTTCCGGACAGGAAGAGACCCAGTACTTC. The V gene is TRBV28, the J gene TRBJ2-5; 7 positions agree with TRBD1. V dropped 4 bases and J dropped 3; count of bases not matched to a gene: 2. This CDR3 comprises 13 residues. CDR1 is MDHEN and CDR2 is SYDVKM in the germline V gene.

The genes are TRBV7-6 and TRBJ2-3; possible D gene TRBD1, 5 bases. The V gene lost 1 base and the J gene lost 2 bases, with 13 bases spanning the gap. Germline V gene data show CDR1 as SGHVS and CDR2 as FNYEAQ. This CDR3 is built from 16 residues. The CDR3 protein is CASSLGVGALTDTQYF. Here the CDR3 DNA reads TGTGCCAGCAGCTTAGGAGTAGGGGCCCTCACAGATACGCAGTATTTT. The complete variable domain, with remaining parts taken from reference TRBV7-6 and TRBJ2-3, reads GAGVSQSPRYKVTKRGQDVALRCDPISGHVSLYWYRQALGQGPEFLTYFNYEAQQDKSGLPNDRFSAERPEGSISTLTIQRTEQRDSAMYRCASSLGVGALTDTQYFGPGTRLTVL.

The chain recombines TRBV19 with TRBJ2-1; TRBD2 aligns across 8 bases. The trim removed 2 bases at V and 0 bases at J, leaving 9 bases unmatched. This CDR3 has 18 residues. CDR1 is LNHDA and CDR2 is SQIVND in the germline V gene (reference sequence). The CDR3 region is CASSISSGGPSSYNEQFF. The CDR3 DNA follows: TGTGCCAGTAGTATATCCTCGGGAGGGCCGAGCTCCTACAATGAGCAGTTCTTC.

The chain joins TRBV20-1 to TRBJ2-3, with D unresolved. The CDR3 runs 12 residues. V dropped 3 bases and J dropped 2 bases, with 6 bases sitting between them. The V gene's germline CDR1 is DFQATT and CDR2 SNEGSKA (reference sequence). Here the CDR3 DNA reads TGCAGTGCTAGTACCTACACAGATACGCAGTATTTT. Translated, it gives CSASTYTDTQYF.

As DNA, the CDR3 is TGTGCCACCAGTGAGACTAGCGGGAGGACGAGCTCCTACAATGAGCAGTTCTTC. This encodes CATSETSGRTSSYNEQFF. J is TRBJ2-1 and V is TRBV24-1; 13 bases map to TRBD2. CDR3 size: 18 residues. Germline CDR1 reads KGHDR; CDR2 reads SFDVKD. V dropped 4 bases and J dropped 0; count of bases not matched to a gene: 5.

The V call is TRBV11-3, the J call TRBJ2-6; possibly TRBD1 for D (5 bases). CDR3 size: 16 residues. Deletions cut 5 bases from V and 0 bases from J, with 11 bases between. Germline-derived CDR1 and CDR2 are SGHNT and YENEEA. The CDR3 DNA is TGTGCCAGCAGCCCCAGGGCCCGCTCTGGGGCCAACGTCCTGACTTTC. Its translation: CASSPRARSGANVLTF. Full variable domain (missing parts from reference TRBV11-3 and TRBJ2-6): EAGVVQSPRYKIIEKKQPVAFWCNPISGHNTLYWYLQNLGQGPELLIRYENEEAVDDSQLPKDRFSAERLKGVDSTLKIQPAELGDSAVYLCASSPRARSGANVLTFGAGSRLTVL.

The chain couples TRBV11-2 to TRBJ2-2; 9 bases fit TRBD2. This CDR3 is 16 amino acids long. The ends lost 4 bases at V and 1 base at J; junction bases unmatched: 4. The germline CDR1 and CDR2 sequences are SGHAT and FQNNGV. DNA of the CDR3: TGTGCCAGCAGCTCCCTAGCGGGGTTGAACACCGGGGAGCTGTTTTTT. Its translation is CASSSLAGLNTGELFF.

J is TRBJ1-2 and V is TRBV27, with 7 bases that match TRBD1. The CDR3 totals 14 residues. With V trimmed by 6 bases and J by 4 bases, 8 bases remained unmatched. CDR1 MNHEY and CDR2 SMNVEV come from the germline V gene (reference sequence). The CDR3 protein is CASRAGTAGYGYTF. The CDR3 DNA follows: TGTGCCAGCAGGGCCGGGACAGCCGGCTATGGCTACACCTTC.

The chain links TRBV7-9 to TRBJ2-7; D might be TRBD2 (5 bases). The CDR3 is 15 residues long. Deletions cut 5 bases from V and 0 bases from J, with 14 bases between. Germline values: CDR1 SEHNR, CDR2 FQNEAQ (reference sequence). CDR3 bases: TGTGCCAGCAGCCTCGAAGGTGGGAGCTCCTACGAGCAGTACTTC. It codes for CASSLEGGSSYEQYF.

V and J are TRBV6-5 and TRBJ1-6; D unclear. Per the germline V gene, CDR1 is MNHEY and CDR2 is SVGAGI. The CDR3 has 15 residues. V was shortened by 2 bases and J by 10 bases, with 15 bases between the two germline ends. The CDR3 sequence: CASSYTAPAKSPLHF. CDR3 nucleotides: TGTGCCAGCAGTTACACAGCTCCTGCAAAATCACCCCTCCACTTT.

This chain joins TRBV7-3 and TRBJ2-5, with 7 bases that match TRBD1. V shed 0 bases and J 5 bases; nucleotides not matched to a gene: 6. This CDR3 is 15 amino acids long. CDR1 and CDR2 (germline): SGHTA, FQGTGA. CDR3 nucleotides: TGTGCCAGCAGCTTAACAGGGGGCAATTGGGAGACCCAGTACTTC. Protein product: CASSLTGGNWETQYF.

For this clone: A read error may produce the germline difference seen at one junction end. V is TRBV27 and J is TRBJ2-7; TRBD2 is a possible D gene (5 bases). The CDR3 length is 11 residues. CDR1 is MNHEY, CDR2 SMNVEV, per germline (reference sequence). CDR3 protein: CAGLQRLHMCF. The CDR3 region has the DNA TGTGCCGGATTACAGCGACTACATATGTGCTTC.

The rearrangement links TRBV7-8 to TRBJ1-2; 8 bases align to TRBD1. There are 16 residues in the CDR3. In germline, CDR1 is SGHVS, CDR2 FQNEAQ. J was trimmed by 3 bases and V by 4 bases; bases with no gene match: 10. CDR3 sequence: CASSSYGQGKYYGYTF. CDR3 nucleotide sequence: TGTGCCAGCAGCTCTTACGGACAGGGAAAGTACTATGGCTACACCTTC.

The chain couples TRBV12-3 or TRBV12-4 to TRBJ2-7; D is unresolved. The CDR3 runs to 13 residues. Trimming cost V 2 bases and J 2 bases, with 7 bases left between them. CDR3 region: CASSLQATYEQYF. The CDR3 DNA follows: TGTGCCAGCAGTTTACAGGCTACCTACGAGCAGTACTTC.

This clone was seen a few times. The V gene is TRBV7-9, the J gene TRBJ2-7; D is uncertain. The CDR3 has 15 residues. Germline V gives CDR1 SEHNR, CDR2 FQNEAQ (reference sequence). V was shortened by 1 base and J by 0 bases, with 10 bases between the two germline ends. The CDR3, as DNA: TGTGCCAGCAGCTTAGACGGCGGAAGCTCCTACGAGCAGTACTTC. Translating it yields CASSLDGGSSYEQYF. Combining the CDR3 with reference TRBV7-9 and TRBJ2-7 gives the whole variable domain DTGVSQNPRHKITKRGQNVTFRCDPISEHNRLYWYRQTLGQGPEFLTYFQNEAQLEKSRLLSDRFSAERPKGSFSTLEIQRTEQGDSAMYLCASSLDGGSSYEQYFGPGTRLTVT.

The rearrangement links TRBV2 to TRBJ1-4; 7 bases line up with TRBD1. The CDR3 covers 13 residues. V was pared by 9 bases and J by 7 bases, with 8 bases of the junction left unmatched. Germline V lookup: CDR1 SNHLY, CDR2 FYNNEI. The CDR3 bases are TGTGCCAGTAAGAGACAGGGTGGTGAAAAACTGTTTTTT. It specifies CASKRQGGEKLFF.

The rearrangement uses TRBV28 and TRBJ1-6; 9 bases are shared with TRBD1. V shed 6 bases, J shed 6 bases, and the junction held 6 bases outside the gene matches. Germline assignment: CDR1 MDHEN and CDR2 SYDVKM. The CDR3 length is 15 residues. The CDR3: CASRPGTGPNSPLHF. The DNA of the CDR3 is TGTGCCAGCAGGCCCGGGACAGGGCCTAATTCACCCCTCCACTTT.

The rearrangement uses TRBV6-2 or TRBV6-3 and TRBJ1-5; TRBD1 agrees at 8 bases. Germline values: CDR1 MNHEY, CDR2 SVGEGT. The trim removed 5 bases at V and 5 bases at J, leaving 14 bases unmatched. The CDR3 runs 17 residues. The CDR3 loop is CASSPSAGQGIHQPQHF. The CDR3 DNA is TGTGCCAGCAGTCCGAGCGCCGGACAGGGCATTCATCAGCCCCAGCATTTT.

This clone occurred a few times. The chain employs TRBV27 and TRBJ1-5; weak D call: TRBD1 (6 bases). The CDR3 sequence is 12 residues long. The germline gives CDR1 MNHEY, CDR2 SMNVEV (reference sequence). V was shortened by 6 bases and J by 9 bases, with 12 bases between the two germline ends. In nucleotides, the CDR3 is TGTGCCAGCAGACAGTTACAGGGGCCCCAGCATTTT. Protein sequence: CASRQLQGPQHF.

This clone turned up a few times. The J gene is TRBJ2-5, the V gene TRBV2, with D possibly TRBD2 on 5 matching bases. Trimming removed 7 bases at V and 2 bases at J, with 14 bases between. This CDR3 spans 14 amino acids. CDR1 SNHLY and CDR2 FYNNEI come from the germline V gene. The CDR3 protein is CASKSVLAQETQYF. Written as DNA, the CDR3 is TGTGCCAGCAAGTCAGTCCTAGCTCAAGAGACCCAGTACTTC.

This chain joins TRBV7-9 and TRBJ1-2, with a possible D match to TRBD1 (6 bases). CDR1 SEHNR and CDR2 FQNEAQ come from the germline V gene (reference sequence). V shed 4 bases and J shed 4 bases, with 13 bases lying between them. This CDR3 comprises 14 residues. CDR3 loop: CASSSVAGAYGYTF. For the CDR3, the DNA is TGTGCCAGCAGCTCCGTAGCAGGGGCCTATGGCTACACCTTC.

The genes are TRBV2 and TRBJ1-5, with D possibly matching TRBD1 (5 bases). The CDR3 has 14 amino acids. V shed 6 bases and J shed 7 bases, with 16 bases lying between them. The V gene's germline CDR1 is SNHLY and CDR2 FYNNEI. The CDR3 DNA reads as TGTGCCAGCAGCCTGGACACTTCCGGGCAGCCCCAGCATTTT. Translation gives CASSLDTSGQPQHF.

CDR3 bases: TGTGCCAGCAGCCCAGAGGAACGGAGGGCCTACGAGCAGTACTTC. It encodes CASSPEERRAYEQYF. The chain couples TRBV11-1 to TRBJ2-7; possible D gene TRBD2, 6 bases. The CDR3 consists of 15 residues. Germline V gives CDR1 SGHAT, CDR2 FQDESV (reference sequence). V lost 5 bases to trimming and J lost 2 bases, with 16 bases between them.

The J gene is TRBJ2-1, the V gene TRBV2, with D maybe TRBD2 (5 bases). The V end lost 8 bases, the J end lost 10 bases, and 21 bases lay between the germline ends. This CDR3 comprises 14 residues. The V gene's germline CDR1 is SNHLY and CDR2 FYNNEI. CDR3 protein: CASRGRVPSREQFF. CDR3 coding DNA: TGTGCCAGCCGAGGGCGGGTCCCCTCCAGGGAGCAGTTCTTC.